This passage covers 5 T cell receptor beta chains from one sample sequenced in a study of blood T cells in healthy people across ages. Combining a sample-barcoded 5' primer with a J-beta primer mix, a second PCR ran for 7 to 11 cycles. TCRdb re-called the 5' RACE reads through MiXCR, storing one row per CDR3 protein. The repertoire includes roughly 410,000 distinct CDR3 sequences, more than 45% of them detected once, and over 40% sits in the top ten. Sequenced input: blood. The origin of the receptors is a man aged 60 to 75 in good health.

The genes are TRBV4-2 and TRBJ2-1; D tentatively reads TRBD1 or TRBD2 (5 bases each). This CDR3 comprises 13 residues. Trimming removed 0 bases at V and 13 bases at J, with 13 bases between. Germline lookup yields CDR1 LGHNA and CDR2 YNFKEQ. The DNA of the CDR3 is TGTGCCAGCAGCCAAGACTTATTAGGGACCCAGTTCTTC. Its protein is CASSQDLLGTQFF.

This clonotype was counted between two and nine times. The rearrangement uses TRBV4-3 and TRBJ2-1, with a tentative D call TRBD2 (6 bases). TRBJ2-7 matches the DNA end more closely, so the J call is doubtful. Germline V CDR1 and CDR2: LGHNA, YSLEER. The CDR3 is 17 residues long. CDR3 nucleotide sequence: TGCGCCAGCAGCCAAGATCGGAGTAGCGGAGTATACAATGAGCAGTACTTC. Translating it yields CASSQDRSSGVYNEQYF.

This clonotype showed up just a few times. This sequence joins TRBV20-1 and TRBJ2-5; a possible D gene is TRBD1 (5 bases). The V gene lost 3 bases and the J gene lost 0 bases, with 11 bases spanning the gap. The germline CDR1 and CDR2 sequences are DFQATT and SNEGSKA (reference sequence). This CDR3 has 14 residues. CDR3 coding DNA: TGCAGTGCTAGGCCCAGGGTTAACCAAGAGACCCAGTACTTC. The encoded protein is CSARPRVNQETQYF.

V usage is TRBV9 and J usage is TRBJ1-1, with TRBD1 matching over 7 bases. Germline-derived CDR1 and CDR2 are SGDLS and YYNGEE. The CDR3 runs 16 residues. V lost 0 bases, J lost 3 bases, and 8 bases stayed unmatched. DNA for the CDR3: TGTGCCAGCAGCGTAGAGGATTTACAGGGGTACACTGAAGCTTTCTTT. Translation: CASSVEDLQGYTEAFF. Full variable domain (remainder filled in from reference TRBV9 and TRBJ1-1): DSGVTQTPKHLITATGQRVTLRCSPRSGDLSVYWYQQSLDQGLQFLIQYYNGEERAKGNILERFSAQQFPDLHSELNLSSLELGDSALYFCASSVEDLQGYTEAFFGQGTRLTVV.

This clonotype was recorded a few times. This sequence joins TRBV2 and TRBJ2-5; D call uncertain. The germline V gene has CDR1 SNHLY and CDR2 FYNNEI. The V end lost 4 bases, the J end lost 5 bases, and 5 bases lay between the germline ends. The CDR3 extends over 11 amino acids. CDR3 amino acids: CASSVVETQYF. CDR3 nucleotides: TGTGCCAGCAGTGTTGTCGAGACCCAGTACTTC.